Shown below are 6 T cell receptor beta chains from a single sample sequenced in a study of shared clonotypes between healthy human individuals. Clones were sequenced by immunoSEQ multiplex PCR, and TCRdb holds only the in-frame ones, with some missing. Counted here are about 770,000 clones, over 55% occurring once; the ten biggest clones make up more than 1.5%. Sequences were obtained from memory CD4+ T cells sorted from blood. Sample subset: CD45RA-negative fraction. Every receptor here comes from a woman aged 25 to 39 in good health.

V gene TRBV6-5 combines with J gene TRBJ2-3; no clear D gene. Per the germline V gene, CDR1 is MNHEY and CDR2 is SVGAGI. The CDR3 length is 13 residues. Trimming pared 6 bases from V and 0 bases from J, leaving 7 bases between. As DNA, the CDR3 is TGTGCCAGCAGGCTCCAGAGCACAGATACGCAGTATTTT. This sequence encodes CASRLQSTDTQYF.

This rearrangement joins TRBV5-5 to TRBJ2-3; 8 positions match TRBD2. The J segment lost 0 bases and the V segment lost 4 bases, leaving 10 bases of the junction unmatched. The CDR3 contains 17 residues. Germline V lookup: CDR1 SGHKS, CDR2 YYEKEE (reference sequence). DNA for the CDR3: TGTGCCAGCAGCCTTCTTAGGTCTAGCGGGAGCACAGATACGCAGTATTTT. Protein: CASSLLRSSGSTDTQYF. Based on the CDR3 plus reference TRBV5-5 and TRBJ2-3, the full variable domain is DAGVTQSPTHLIKTRGQQVTLRCSPISGHKSVSWYQQVLGQGPQFIFQYYEKEERGRGNFPDRFSARQFPNYSSELNVNALLLGDSALYLCASSLLRSSGSTDTQYFGPGTRLTVL.

The rearrangement joins TRBV21-1 to TRBJ2-3; the table names TRBD2, a call not compared with the DNA. TRBV21-1 is shown as a pseudogene. The CDR3 length is 14 residues. The CDR3 here is CASNRPGSTDTQYF. The CDR3, as DNA: TGTGCCAGCAACAGACCGGGGAGCACAGATACGCAGTATTTT.

As DNA, the CDR3 is TGTGCCAGCAGCGCGACTAGCGCTACCTACAATGAGCAGTTCTTC. Its protein product is CASSATSATYNEQFF. The chain is built from TRBV9 and TRBJ2-1; TRBD2 matches 8 bases. In germline, CDR1 is SGDLS, CDR2 YYNGEE. The length of the CDR3 is 15 residues. Trimming at V came to 3 bases and at J to 2 bases, leaving 4 bases not matched to a gene.

This clone was found once. V usage is TRBV28 and J usage is TRBJ2-7, with D perhaps matching TRBD1 (6 bases). The CDR3 totals 17 residues. The germline CDR1 and CDR2 sequences are MDHEN and SYDVKM. V was pared by 6 bases and J by 1 base, with 22 bases between. The CDR3, as DNA: TGTGCCAGCAGCTTACCCCCTCCGGGACAATCATCCTACGAGCAGTACTTC. This gives the protein CASSLPPPGQSSYEQYF.

The CDR3 region is CASSQVFTGANVLTF. CDR3 in DNA: TGCGCCAGCAGCCAAGTTTTTACTGGGGCCAACGTCCTGACTTTC. The V and J genes are TRBV4-1 and TRBJ2-6, with unresolved D. Germline V gene data show CDR1 as MGHRA and CDR2 as YSYEKL. This CDR3 spans 15 amino acids. Trimming stripped 1 base from V and 2 bases from J, with 6 bases between.